The rows below give T cell receptor beta chains drawn from one sample of a study of identical twins. TCRdb reprocessed the 5' RACE reads via MiXCR and lists one record per CDR3 protein. Of 500,000 or so distinct CDR3 sequences listed, roughly 13% are singletons. This sample also belongs to another study, concerning yellow fever vaccine responses in identical twins.

Sequenced sample: CD4+ T cells sorted from blood. Source of these receptors: a young woman in good health. The CDR3 runs from the conserved cysteine through the conserved F or W. Fields, in order: clone size, J gene, V gene, D gene, CDR3 DNA, CDR3 protein. D genes are given only for firm matches. Clone size, where shown, is once, few, many, or a class for clones that have expanded.

NA,TRBJ2-7,TRBV25-1,TRBD2,TGTGCCAGCAGCCGGGGAGGCGGGAGAGGATCCTACGAGCAGTACTTC,CASSRGGGRGSYEQYF
NA,TRBJ2-7,TRBV20-1,NA,TGCAGTGCTATTGGAGGAGAATTAGGCTACGAGCAGTACTTC,CSAIGGELGYEQYF
few,TRBJ2-2,TRBV6-2/TRBV6-3,TRBD2,TGTGCCAGCAGTTACTCGAGTGGGAGGGACACCGGGGAGCTGTTTTTT,CASSYSSGRDTGELFF
NA,TRBJ2-7,TRBV19,TRBD2,TGTGCCAGTAGTTGGGGTGGACTAGCGGGAGGCGAGCAGTACTTC,CASSWGGLAGGEQYF
NA,TRBJ2-2,TRBV12-3/TRBV12-4,NA,TGTGCCAGCAGCTATGGGGACGCGAACACCGGGGAGCTGTTTTTT,CASSYGDANTGELFF
few,TRBJ2-2,TRBV28,NA,TGTGCCAGCAGAGTCTTCCAGAACACCGGGGAGCTGTTTTTT,CASRVFQNTGELFF
NA,TRBJ2-4,TRBV29-1,NA,TGCAGCGGAAATTCAGCCAAAAACATTCAGTACTTC,CSGNSAKNIQYF
NA,TRBJ2-5,TRBV7-8,TRBD1,TGTGCCAGCAGAGGAGACAGGGTTCGGGGGACCCAGTACTTC,CASRGDRVRGTQYF
few,TRBJ1-3,TRBV2,NA,TGTGCCAGCAGCCTCACGGCACCATCCATATATTTT,CASSLTAPSIYF
NA,TRBJ1-2,TRBV4-1,TRBD1,TGCGCCAGCAGCCAGCCGGGACAGGGGGCGCGTGGCTACACCTTC,CASSQPGQGARGYTF
few,TRBJ1-4,TRBV23-1,NA,TGCGCCAGCAGTCCTACGGGTTTGGAAAAACTGTTTTTT,CASSPTGLEKLFF
few,TRBJ2-1,TRBV18,NA,TGTGCCAGCTCACCTATCCGGGACACCAACAATGAGCAGTTCTTC,CASSPIRDTNNEQFF
NA,TRBJ1-1,TRBV9,NA,TGTGCCAGCAGCGCTGGACGAGGGAACTCCAACACTGAAGCTTTCTTT,CASSAGRGNSNTEAFF
few,TRBJ2-1,TRBV29-1,TRBD2,TGCAGCGGGGGACTAGCGGGAGGGGTCAATGAGCAGTTCTTC,CSGGLAGGVNEQFF
many,TRBJ2-1,TRBV5-1,TRBD1,TGCGCCAGCAGCATCGGGACAGATCGCTCCTACAATGAGCAGTTCTTC,CASSIGTDRSYNEQFF
few,TRBJ2-5,TRBV7-2,TRBD2,TGTGCCAGCAGCCGGGGGGGGCGAATGGAAGAGACCCAGTACTTC,CASSRGGRMEETQYF
NA,TRBJ2-3,TRBV6-5,NA,TGTGCCAGCAGTTACTCAGTGGGGAGCACAGATACGCAGTATTTT,CASSYSVGSTDTQYF
many,TRBJ2-1,TRBV3-1,NA,TGTGCCAGCAGCGTGGGGGCGGTCAATGAGCAGTTCTTC,CASSVGAVNEQFF
NA,TRBJ2-1,TRBV28,TRBD2,TGTGCCAGCAGTTCCCTTGGGACTAGGGGCAATGAGCAGTTCTTC,CASSSLGTRGNEQFF
NA,TRBJ2-2,TRBV29-1,NA,TGCAGCGTGCAGGGCGCCCTGGGCACCTGGGAGCTGTTTTTT,CSVQGALGTWELFF
many,TRBJ2-5,TRBV12-3/TRBV12-4,TRBD2,TGTGCCAGCAGCCCCCTAGCGGGGGGGCAAGAGACCCAGTACTTC,CASSPLAGGQETQYF
NA,TRBJ1-3,TRBV7-2,NA,TGTGCCAGCAGCTTAGAGTCGGCTGAGGGAAACACCATATATTTT,CASSLESAEGNTIYF
NA,TRBJ2-2,TRBV9,NA,TGTGCCAGCAGTGCCCAGGACCAGATGAATACCGGGGAGCTGTTTTTT,CASSAQDQMNTGELFF
many,TRBJ1-3,TRBV5-1,TRBD1,TGCGCCAGCAGCTCGGGGACAGACGGAAACACCATATATTTT,CASSSGTDGNTIYF
many,TRBJ2-1,TRBV5-5,TRBD2,TGTGCCAGCAGCGAGACTAGCGTTTCCTACAATGAGCAGTTCTTC,CASSETSVSYNEQFF
many,TRBJ2-1,TRBV7-2,NA,TGTGCCAGCAGCTTACTTACGCAGGTCTACAATGAGCAGTTCTTC,CASSLLTQVYNEQFF
few,TRBJ2-1,TRBV20-1,NA,TGCAGTGCTAGAGGGGGACGGGACTCCTACAATGAGCAGTTCTTC,CSARGGRDSYNEQFF
few,TRBJ2-5,TRBV2,NA,TGTGCCAGCAGTGGTGGGACTTCCGGCGAGACCCAGTACTTC,CASSGGTSGETQYF
few,TRBJ1-1,TRBV29-1,NA,TGCAGCGTTGTAAGGTCTGAAGCTTTCTTT,CSVVRSEAFF
few,TRBJ2-1,TRBV7-3,TRBD2,TGTGCCAGCAGCTTAACTAGCGGGGGGCACAATGAGCAGTTCTTC,CASSLTSGGHNEQFF
NA,TRBJ2-3,TRBV20-1,TRBD2,TGCAGTGCTAGGGGAGTCAGCGGGAGAGATGATACGCAGTATTTT,CSARGVSGRDDTQYF
few,TRBJ2-7,TRBV5-1,NA,TGCGCCAGCAGCTTCGTGGGGGGCGACTACGAGCAGTACTTC,CASSFVGGDYEQYF
few,TRBJ2-7,TRBV12-3/TRBV12-4,TRBD1,TGTGCCAGCAGTATAAACAGGGGTTTATTAGATTTTGGCCACGAGCAGTACTTC,CASSINRGLLDFGHEQYF
NA,TRBJ2-3,TRBV12-3/TRBV12-4,NA,TGTGCCAGCAGTTTAGCGGTGGCTCCAACACCCCTCGAAGATACGCAGTATTTT,CASSLAVAPTPLEDTQYF
NA,TRBJ2-7,TRBV12-3/TRBV12-4,TRBD1,TGTGCCAGCAGGGCGGGACAGGGAGTCCACGAGCAGTACTTC,CASRAGQGVHEQYF
many,TRBJ2-7,TRBV5-1,TRBD1,TGCGCCAGCAGGCCAGCCGGGACAGGGGCCTACGAGCAGTACTTC,CASRPAGTGAYEQYF
few,TRBJ1-2,TRBV6-1,NA,TGTGCCAGCAAATTAAGGGGGGTCTATGGCTACACCTTC,CASKLRGVYGYTF
few,TRBJ2-4,TRBV7-9,NA,TGTGCCAGCAGCCCAGGGCAGGGAGTTTTAGACATTCAGTACTTC,CASSPGQGVLDIQYF
NA,TRBJ1-3,TRBV18,NA,TGTGCCAGCTCACCATCCGATTCTGGAAACACCATATATTTT,CASSPSDSGNTIYF
NA,TRBJ1-1,TRBV12-3/TRBV12-4,NA,TGTGCGAGTGGAGGGGAGTCTGAAGCTTTCTTT,CASGGESEAFF
few,TRBJ2-3,TRBV5-5,NA,TGTGCCAGCAGCTTGGCCTCACCCACAGATACGCAGTATTTT,CASSLASPTDTQYF
few,TRBJ2-3,TRBV28,NA,TGTGCCAGCAGGGTTAGGGCGGGGACTAGCACAGATACGCAGTATTTT,CASRVRAGTSTDTQYF
NA,TRBJ1-2,TRBV6-1,TRBD1,TGTGCCAGCAGCTCGGGACAGGGTAGTGGCTACACCTTC,CASSSGQGSGYTF
few,TRBJ2-3,TRBV5-1,TRBD2,TGCGCCAGCAGCTTGGGTAGCGGGGGAGTGATTACAGATACGCAGTATTTT,CASSLGSGGVITDTQYF
NA,TRBJ2-6,TRBV5-1,NA,TGCGCCAGCAGCCTCCAAGGCACCCGGGGCTCTGGGGCCAACGTCCTGACTTTC,CASSLQGTRGSGANVLTF
NA,TRBJ2-3,TRBV5-1,TRBD2,TGCGCCAGCAGCTCGCTAGCGGCAGATACGCAGTATTTT,CASSSLAADTQYF
few,TRBJ1-1,TRBV6-5,NA,TGTGCCAGCAGTTATTATAGGGGACTCATGAACACTGAAGCTTTCTTT,CASSYYRGLMNTEAFF
NA,TRBJ2-3,TRBV24-1,TRBD2,TGTGCCACCAGTGACACCGGGACTAGCGGCACAGATACGCAGTATTTT,CATSDTGTSGTDTQYF